A single sample is the source of the 26 T cell receptor beta chains below, sequenced in a study of blood T cell repertoires in COVID-19. Here immunoSEQ multiplex PCR was the method, and the copy in TCRdb shows in-frame clones only, minus some. The sample shows fewer than 200,000 clones, about 83% of them seen only once. Sequences were obtained from peripheral blood. These receptors originate from a woman aged 65 to 85 with COVID-19, enrolled during active disease.

The CDR3 DNA sequence: TGCGCCAGCAGCCAGGGGACGCATGGCTACACCTTC. This sequence encodes CASSQGTHGYTF. The chain couples TRBV5-1 to TRBJ1-2, with a weak D call TRBD1 (6 bases). The CDR3 contains 12 residues. The V and J ends lost 4 bases and 6 bases respectively, with 10 bases between them. Germline CDR1 SGHRS, CDR2 YFSETQ.

This clone has just one count. The chain joins TRBV6-5 to TRBJ2-4, with a weak D call TRBD2 (6 bases). The CDR3 is 15 amino acids. The V gene's germline CDR1 is MNHEY and CDR2 SVGAGI. Trimming stripped 8 bases from V and 11 bases from J, with 25 bases between. DNA for the CDR3: TGTGCCAGCTGTAGATTAGCGGCCCGCGAAGGGGTTCAGTACTTC. As protein: CASCRLAAREGVQYF.

The CDR3 loop reads CAWSLVNEKLFF. CDR3 nucleotides: TGTGCCTGGAGCCTCGTGAATGAAAAACTGTTTTTT. The V call is TRBV30, the J call TRBJ1-4; the D is unclear. V was pared by 3 bases and J by 5 bases, with 7 bases between. The CDR3 spans 12 residues. Germline V gives CDR1 GTSNPN, CDR2 SVGIG (reference sequence).

V is TRBV6-5 and J is TRBJ2-3; 7 bases map to TRBD1. J gave up 7 bases and V 2 bases, and 12 bases lay outside the gene matches. This CDR3 spans 16 amino acids. CDR1 and CDR2 (germline): MNHEY, SVGAGI. The CDR3 spells CASSYPIFNRGHTQYF. The CDR3 region has the DNA TGTGCCAGCAGTTACCCGATCTTTAACAGGGGTCATACGCAGTATTTT.

The rearrangement joins TRBV28 to TRBJ1-2; 7 bases line up with TRBD1. Per germline, CDR1 MDHEN and CDR2 SYDVKM. The CDR3 runs 14 residues. The V segment lost 3 bases and the J segment 3 bases; nucleotides outside the gene matches: 4. CDR3: CASSFDREDYGYTF. The CDR3 DNA follows: TGTGCCAGCAGTTTTGACAGGGAGGACTATGGCTACACCTTC.

This chain links TRBV9 with TRBJ1-5; D unclear. The CDR3 length is 12 residues. Between the trimmed V and J ends, which lost 0 bases and 13 bases, there was a span of 11 bases. Looked up from germline, CDR1 is SGDLS and CDR2 is YYNGEE. This chain's CDR3 is CASSVAGSGQHF. CDR3 nucleotides: TGTGCCAGCAGCGTAGCCGGTTCGGGTCAGCATTTT.

This chain joins TRBV28 and TRBJ2-3; the D is unclear. CDR1 is MDHEN and CDR2 is SYDVKM in the germline V gene. Between the trimmed V and J ends, which lost 3 bases and 4 bases, there was a span of 14 bases. The CDR3 has 15 residues. The CDR3 region has the DNA TGTGCCAGCAGTTTTCTGACGGTCGGAGCAGATACGCAGTATTTT. Translation gives CASSFLTVGADTQYF.

This clone was observed a few times. This sequence joins TRBV10-3 and TRBJ2-3; 8 nucleotides line up with TRBD2. There are 17 residues in the CDR3. After removal of 4 bases from V and 1 base from J, the junction contained 10 bases not matched to a gene. From germline, CDR1 is ENHRY and CDR2 SYGVKD. The CDR3: CAISGGIGREGTDTQYF. CDR3 DNA sequence: TGTGCCATCAGTGGAGGAATCGGGCGGGAGGGCACAGATACGCAGTATTTT.

The chain links TRBV12-3 or TRBV12-4 to TRBJ1-1, with D perhaps matching TRBD1 (6 bases). The CDR3 runs to 11 residues. Trimming removed 0 bases from V and 11 bases from J, with 7 bases in between. CDR3 loop: CASSLARGAFF. The CDR3 nucleotides read TGTGCCAGCAGTTTAGCCAGGGGTGCTTTCTTT.

The chain couples TRBV18 to TRBJ2-7, with a tentative D call TRBD1 (5 bases). From germline, CDR1 is KGHSH and CDR2 LQKENI. The CDR3 loop spans 16 amino acids. V lost 2 bases to trimming and J lost 1 base, with 15 bases between them. CDR3 protein: CASSPESKYRSYEQYF. The CDR3 region has the DNA TGTGCCAGCTCACCAGAGAGTAAGTACAGGTCCTACGAGCAGTACTTC.

The genes are TRBV27 and TRBJ2-3; D might be TRBD2 (7 bases). V was pared by 6 bases and J by 5 bases, with 15 bases between. The germline V gene has CDR1 MNHEY and CDR2 SMNVEV (reference sequence). This CDR3 is built from 14 residues. Here the CDR3 reads CASSTGRVQDTQYF. Written as DNA, the CDR3 is TGTGCCAGCAGCACAGGGAGGGTGCAAGATACGCAGTATTTT.

V gene TRBV9 combines with J gene TRBJ2-3, with D possibly TRBD1 on 5 matching bases. The CDR3 sequence is 14 residues long. Trimming stripped 1 base from V and 4 bases from J, with 10 bases between. Germline V gives CDR1 SGDLS, CDR2 YYNGEE. The CDR3 is CASSVRQSADTQYF. CDR3 DNA: TGTGCCAGCAGCGTACGACAGAGCGCAGATACGCAGTATTTT. The full variable domain, its missing parts supplied by reference TRBV9 and TRBJ2-3, is DSGVTQTPKHLITATGQRVTLRCSPRSGDLSVYWYQQSLDQGLQFLIQYYNGEERAKGNILERFSAQQFPDLHSELNLSSLELGDSALYFCASSVRQSADTQYFGPGTRLTVL.

Here the CDR3 reads CATSDRGDEQFF. Here the CDR3 DNA reads TGTGCCACCAGTGACAGGGGCGATGAGCAGTTCTTC. The rearrangement uses TRBV24-1 and TRBJ2-1; D perhaps matches TRBD1 (6 bases). The germline V gene has CDR1 KGHDR and CDR2 SFDVKD. The V and J ends lost 4 bases and 8 bases respectively, with 8 bases between them. This CDR3 is 12 amino acids long.

Only one count was recorded for this clone. V is TRBV15 and J is TRBJ1-6, with a weak D call TRBD1 (5 bases). The CDR3 is 15 amino acids. The V end lost 3 bases, the J end lost 5 bases, and 11 bases lay between the germline ends. Germline V gene data show CDR1 as LNHNV and CDR2 as YYDKDF (reference sequence). The CDR3 protein is CATSRVTANNSPLHF. The CDR3 DNA reads as TGTGCCACCAGCAGGGTGACAGCGAATAATTCACCCCTCCACTTT.

J is TRBJ1-5 and V is TRBV4-1; D unclear. The V and J ends lost 2 bases and 5 bases respectively, with 7 bases between them. The CDR3 is 13 amino acids. Germline lookup yields CDR1 MGHRA and CDR2 YSYEKL. The CDR3 coding sequence is TGCGCCAGCAGCCAACACATGGATCAGCCCCAGCATTTT. This translates into CASSQHMDQPQHF.

The chain is built from TRBV12-3 or TRBV12-4 and TRBJ1-1, with D maybe TRBD1 (6 bases). The V end lost 6 bases, the J end lost 4 bases, and 12 bases lay between the germline ends. The CDR3 consists of 13 residues. The CDR3 nucleotides are TGTGCCAGCAGAGGACAGTGGGGCACTGAAGCTTTCTTT. Translated, it gives CASRGQWGTEAFF.

The rearrangement joins TRBV19 to TRBJ2-7; 9 bases map to TRBD1. The CDR3 is 14 amino acids. CDR1 and CDR2 (germline): LNHDA, SQIVND (reference sequence). With 10 bases clipped from V and 2 bases from J, the junction kept 9 bases outside the gene matches. The CDR3 DNA sequence: TGTGCCACCCGCCGGGACAGGGCGGCCTACGAGCAGTACTTC. Encoded protein: CATRRDRAAYEQYF.

The chain links TRBV29-1 to TRBJ1-1; no reliable D call. CDR1 is SQVTM, CDR2 ANQGSEA, per germline. V lost 6 bases and J 8 bases, leaving 13 bases between the germline ends. There are 11 residues in the CDR3. The CDR3 sequence is CSVMRQIEAFF. CDR3 DNA: TGCAGCGTGATGCGGCAGATCGAAGCTTTCTTT.

J is TRBJ1-6 and V is TRBV5-1; no clear D gene. The CDR3 is 13 amino acids. Trimming shortened V by 5 bases and J by 5 bases, and 8 bases separated the two germline ends. Germline V gives CDR1 SGHRS, CDR2 YFSETQ. This CDR3 reads CASRQENNSPLHF. In nucleotides, the CDR3 is TGCGCCAGCAGGCAGGAAAATAATTCACCCCTCCACTTT.

The V gene is TRBV29-1, the J gene TRBJ2-3, with D possibly TRBD1 on 5 matching bases. Per the germline V gene, CDR1 is SQVTM and CDR2 is ANQGSEA. This CDR3 is 14 amino acids long. The germline V and J ends were trimmed by 3 bases and 5 bases, with 15 bases remaining between them. The CDR3 region has the DNA TGCAGCGTTGACTTTTGGCAGGGTGGAGATACGCAGTATTTT. Its translation is CSVDFWQGGDTQYF.

The table lists this clone with a few counts. The gene calls are TRBV29-1 and TRBJ1-1; 7 nucleotides match TRBD1. J was trimmed by 0 bases and V by 6 bases; bases with no gene match: 4. Per the germline V gene, CDR1 is SQVTM and CDR2 is ANQGSEA. This CDR3 is built from 13 residues. The CDR3 is CSVTGAMNTEAFF. In DNA form, the CDR3 reads TGCAGCGTCACAGGGGCCATGAACACTGAAGCTTTCTTT.

This rearrangement joins TRBV5-1 to TRBJ2-7; 9 bases align to TRBD1. CDR1 SGHRS and CDR2 YFSETQ come from the germline V gene. This CDR3 region has 14 residues. J gave up 7 bases and V 0 bases, and 5 bases lay outside the gene matches. The CDR3 reads CASSLAQGAGEQYF. The CDR3 DNA is TGCGCCAGCAGCTTGGCACAGGGGGCGGGGGAGCAGTACTTC.

This sequence joins TRBV15 and TRBJ2-5, with TRBD2 identical over 14 bases. Germline values: CDR1 LNHNV, CDR2 YYDKDF (reference sequence). The CDR3 loop spans 19 amino acids. J lost 3 bases, V lost 0 bases, and 9 bases had no gene match. The CDR3: CATSRESYRGLAGEETQYF. The CDR3 DNA sequence: TGTGCCACCAGCAGAGAGTCCTACAGGGGACTAGCGGGGGAAGAGACCCAGTACTTC.

The rearrangement joins TRBV11-3 to TRBJ2-5; TRBD2 is a possible D gene (5 bases). Trimming left V 1 base short and J 1 base short, with 10 bases between. The germline V gene has CDR1 SGHNT and CDR2 YENEEA. The CDR3 runs to 15 residues. For the CDR3, the DNA is TGTGCCAGCAGCTTAGTTCCGGGGAGCCAAGAGACCCAGTACTTC. This sequence encodes CASSLVPGSQETQYF.

The chain has TRBV28 and TRBJ1-5; TRBD1 agrees at 11 bases. CDR3 length: 16 residues. V dropped 11 bases and J dropped 6; count of bases not matched to a gene: 15. Germline V CDR1 and CDR2: MDHEN, SYDVKM. CDR3 coding DNA: TGTGCCTCAAAACCAGGGGGGACAGGGGGTGGTCAGCCCCAGCATTTT. Encoded protein: CASKPGGTGGGQPQHF.

V and J are TRBV2 and TRBJ2-7; TRBD1 matches 8 bases. With 3 bases clipped from V and 0 bases from J, the junction kept 1 base outside the gene matches. Germline V gives CDR1 SNHLY, CDR2 FYNNEI. This CDR3 comprises 14 residues. Here the CDR3 DNA reads TGTGCCAGCAGTGAGACAGGGGTCTCCTACGAGCAGTACTTC. Translation: CASSETGVSYEQYF. Full variable domain (rest looked up from reference TRBV2 and TRBJ2-7): EPEVTQTPSHQVTQMGQEVILRCVPISNHLYFYWYRQILGQKVEFLVSFYNNEISEKSEIFDDQFSVERPDGSNFTLKIRSTKLEDSAMYFCASSETGVSYEQYFGPGTRLTVT.